This T cell receptor beta chain derives from a study of regulatory T cells in long-lasting Graves disease. To make TCR beta libraries, researchers used iRepertoire HTBI primers and Arm-PCR of CDR3 regions. Study processing details: The study identified 62 TRBV and 11 to 15 TRBJ segments across samples. TCRdb re-analysed the multiplex PCR reads in MiXCR, keeping a single row per CDR3 protein. TCRdb, rather than the study authors, made the V and J calls. The table includes around 250,000 distinct CDR3 sequences, around 20% detected once. Study-wide results and caveats: Persistent disease preferred TRBV28, TRBJ1-2 and TRBJ2-5. The study examined only peripheral blood, not thyroid tissue.

This clonotype was counted many times. The antigen is unknown. Between the trimmed V and J ends, which lost 0 bases and 5 bases, there was a span of 15 bases. This CDR3 is built from 16 residues. From germline, CDR1 is SGHTA and CDR2 FQGTGA. The time point here: newly diagnosed GD, antithyroid drugs for less than 3 months. Preparation of the TCR library used RNA extracted from PBMCs. Investigators report Graves' disease was diagnosed under American Thyroid Association guidelines. The source is a female donor with Graves disease. The sequencing here drew on peripheral blood mononuclear cells (PBMCs), taken at new diagnosis, from a patient treated with antithyroid drugs. This chain links TRBV7-3 with TRBJ2-3; D remains unclear. CDR3 sequence: CASSLTFSHTIDTQYF. The CDR3 DNA reads as TGTGCCAGCAGCTTAACGTTCTCTCACACCATAGATACGCAGTATTTT.